What follows are 25 T cell receptor beta chains derived from one specimen sequenced in a study of tumor and adjacent non-tumor tissue in lung cancer. The template was RNA from unsorted bulk tissue. TCRbeta libraries were built with three rounds of nested PCR, modified from ARM-PCR. One entry per CDR3 protein results from TCRdb running MiXCR on the multiplex PCR reads. The sample has approximately 86,000 distinct CDR3 sequences; about two thirds are singletons. Sequenced material: lung tumor tissue. The receptors shown here come from a woman aged 40-49 years with non-small cell lung cancer.

With regard to this clonotype: This CDR3 is missing its conserved last phenylalanine or tryptophan, likely due to a read error. The chain combines TRBV11-2 with TRBJ1-1, with D possibly being TRBD1 (5 bases). The CDR3 sequence is 13 residues long. Germline V gene lookup returns CDR1 SGHAT and CDR2 FQNNGV. V gave up 5 bases and J gave up 2 bases, with 9 bases separating them. In DNA form, the CDR3 reads TGTGCCAGCAGCCGACAGTCTAACACTGAAGCTTTCTGT. This gives the protein CASSRQSNTEAFC.

As regards this clonotype: A much more abundant neighbour one base away suggests this may be a read error. In this CDR3 the conserved last residue, phenylalanine or tryptophan, is missing, so a read error is likely. V usage is TRBV28 and J usage is TRBJ2-2; D possibly corresponds to TRBD1 (6 bases). Trimming pared 6 bases from V and 1 base from J, leaving 12 bases between. CDR1 is MDHEN and CDR2 is SYDVKM in the germline V gene. This CDR3 is built from 15 residues. The chain's CDR3 is CASSTAGENTGELFL. The DNA of the CDR3 is TGTGCCAGCAGCACCGCAGGGGAGAACACCGGGGAGCTGTTTCTT.

Details on this clonotype: A read error may produce the germline difference seen at one junction end. V gene TRBV20-1 combines with J gene TRBJ2-3, with D perhaps TRBD1 (5 bases). CDR1 and CDR2 (germline): DFQATT, SNEGSKA (reference sequence). The CDR3 extends over 15 amino acids. For the CDR3, the DNA is TGCAGTGCTAGAGATCCAACAGGATCCACAGTTACGCAGTATTTT. This encodes CSARDPTGSTVTQYF.

This clonotype was counted once. One end of the junction does not line up with germline, which may come from a read error. The rearrangement links TRBV12-3 or TRBV12-4 to TRBJ2-3; D is unresolved. The CDR3 covers 12 residues. CDR3: CASSPSGDTKYF. The DNA of the CDR3 is TGTGCCAGCAGTCCGAGTGGGGATACGAAGTATTTT.

The V call is TRBV6-5, the J call TRBJ2-1; possibly TRBD2 for D (6 bases). CDR1 and CDR2 from the germline V gene are MNHEY and SVGAGI. The V end was cut by 6 bases, the J end by 4 bases, with 19 bases between. This CDR3 contains 16 residues. As DNA, the CDR3 is TGTGCCAGCAGAGACACCGGGACTCTTCAATACAATGAGCAGTTCTTC. Translated: CASRDTGTLQYNEQFF.

As for this clonotype: The conserved phenylalanine or tryptophan normally closing the CDR3 is absent here, so this likely arose from a read error. It is unclear where the CDR3 begins or ends on the DNA, so no DNA is shown, and the CDR3 is as TCRdb lists it. The V gene is TRBV4-2, the J gene TRBJ2-6. The germline V gene has CDR1 LGHNA and CDR2 YNFKEQ. The CDR3 has 12 residues if both end residues are counted. The CDR3 is CASSQYINVLAS.

Turning to this clonotype: At one of its ends the junction is not consistent with the germline gene, which may arise from a read error. The chain combines TRBV30 with TRBJ2-7; D might be TRBD1 or TRBD2, each matching 6 bases. The CDR3 contains 13 residues. From germline, CDR1 is GTSNPN and CDR2 SVGIG (reference sequence). CDR3 region: CAWSVMPGGEQCF. The CDR3 coding sequence is TGTGCCTGGAGTGTAATGCCCGGGGGCGAGCAGTGCTTC.

This clonotype came up many times. The gene calls are TRBV12-3 or TRBV12-4 and TRBJ2-7; D uncertain. This CDR3 region has 11 residues. The germline V and J ends were trimmed by 6 bases and 9 bases, with 12 bases remaining between them. The CDR3 reads CASSPGVGQYF. CDR3 DNA: TGTGCCAGCAGCCCCGGTGTTGGGCAGTACTTC.

With respect to this clonotype: Without the conserved terminal phenylalanine or tryptophan, this CDR3 likely stems from a read error. The chain joins TRBV6-1 to TRBJ2-1, with D hard to call. The germline CDR1 and CDR2 sequences are MNHNS and SASEGT. The CDR3 has 11 residues. CDR3 protein: CARSGTFEQFL. CDR3 DNA sequence: TGTGCCAGGAGTGGTACCTTTGAGCAGTTCCTC.

As to this clonotype: This may be a read error: a much more frequent sequence differs by one nucleotide. The V and J genes are TRBV5-6 and TRBJ1-1; TRBD1 is a possible D gene (6 bases). This CDR3 region has 17 residues. Germline CDR1 and CDR2: SGHDT and YYEEEE. CDR3 amino acids: CASSLLGIGGKNTDAFF. DNA of the CDR3: TGTGCCAGCAGCTTGTTAGGGATCGGGGGCAAAAACACTGACGCTTTCTTT.

To note about this clonotype: The junction does not match germline at one end; this may be a read error. This chain connects TRBV6-6 to TRBJ2-7; tentatively, D is TRBD2 (6 bases). The CDR3 is made up of 14 amino acids. Germline CDR1 and CDR2: MNHNY and SVGAGI (reference sequence). The CDR3 reads CASRVTSWRDDQYF. For the CDR3, the DNA is TGTGCCAGCAGGGTAACTAGCTGGAGAGACGATCAGTACTTC.

Worth noting for this clonotype: No conserved phenylalanine or tryptophan is present at the end of the CDR3, so a read error is the likely explanation. This chain connects TRBV29-1 to TRBJ2-1, with TRBD2 identical over 7 bases. The CDR3 consists of 16 residues. Germline CDR1 SQVTM, CDR2 ANQGSEA. The CDR3 protein is CSVVSGISALHDEQFL. For the CDR3, the DNA is TGTAGCGTGGTAAGCGGGATTAGCGCTCTACACGATGAGCAGTTCCTC.

Concerning this clonotype itself: Germline and junction disagree at one end, which may indicate a read error. This chain joins TRBV12-3 or TRBV12-4 and TRBJ1-2; no clear D gene. The CDR3 spans 13 residues. CDR3 residues: CTTCRSGGYDYTF. CDR3 nucleotide sequence: TGTACCACCTGTAGGTCCGGTGGCTATGACTACACCTTC.

In this sample, this clonotype turned up many times. The chain is built from TRBV6-5 and TRBJ2-7; weak D call: TRBD1 (7 bases). Germline CDR1 is MNHEY and CDR2 is SVGAGI. There are 17 residues in the CDR3. Trimming pared 6 bases from V and 1 base from J, leaving 22 bases between. Here the CDR3 DNA reads TGTGCCAGCAGGCCTAGGGGGCGGGGCCGAACGTCCTACGAGCAGTACTTC. It encodes CASRPRGRGRTSYEQYF.

As regards this clonotype: An end of the junction differs from the germline gene, which may be a read error. The chain has TRBV15 and TRBJ1-3; 8 positions agree with TRBD1. CDR3 length: 19 residues. CDR1 is LNHNV and CDR2 is YYDKDF in the germline V gene (reference sequence). The CDR3 is CATSRNPLQGTGGGNTMYF. In DNA form, the CDR3 reads TGTGCCACCAGCAGGAACCCCTTGCAAGGAACAGGGGGAGGAAACACCATGTATTTT. The full variable domain, completed using reference TRBV15 and TRBJ1-3, is DAMVIQNPRYQVTQFGKPVTLSCSQTLNHNVMYWYQQKSSQAPKLLFHYYDKDFNNEADTPDNFQSRRPNTSFCFLDIRSPGLGDTAMYLCATSRNPLQGTGGGNTMYFGEGSWLTVV.

This clonotype was counted at least ten times. The chain joins TRBV7-9 to TRBJ2-1; TRBD2 is a possible D gene (5 bases). The germline gives CDR1 SEHNR, CDR2 FQNEAQ (reference sequence). CDR3 length: 14 residues. V shed 1 base and J shed 5 bases, with 9 bases lying between them. The CDR3 spells CASSLGVGDNEQFF. CDR3 sequence (DNA): TGTGCCAGCAGCTTAGGGGTCGGGGACAATGAGCAGTTCTTC.

As concerns this clonotype: At one end, the junction sequence differs from germline, possibly due to a read error. The rearrangement joins TRBV29-1 to TRBJ2-4; 10 nucleotides agree with TRBD2. The CDR3 is 16 amino acids. In germline, CDR1 is SQVTM, CDR2 ANQGSEA. The CDR3 region is CSVEFPLAGAGDIKYF. In DNA, the CDR3 is TGCAGCGTTGAATTTCCGCTAGCGGGGGCCGGAGACATTAAGTACTTC.

This clonotype was picked up one time. The conserved final phenylalanine or tryptophan is absent from the CDR3, which likely points to a read error. The chain has TRBV5-4 and TRBJ2-3; unclear D gene. The J call may not be correct, given that the DNA end is closer to TRBJ1-5. Germline V gene sequence: CDR1 SGHNT, CDR2 YYREEE (reference sequence). The CDR3 is made up of 16 amino acids. CDR3 nucleotides: TGTGCCAACAGTCGGGAGCGAGGTGCCACCACAGATACGCAGCATTCT. Its translation: CANSRERGATTDTQHS.

The rearrangement links TRBV20-1 to TRBJ2-3; 7 bases are shared with TRBD2. V was clipped by 4 bases and J by 2 bases; unmatched bases: 12. CDR1 and CDR2 (germline): DFQATT, SNEGSKA (reference sequence). This CDR3 is built from 16 residues. The CDR3 DNA reads as TGCAGTGCTAACCCCCTTGGAGCGGGACTCACAGATACGCAGTATTTT. It translates to CSANPLGAGLTDTQYF.

As regards this clonotype: The junction departs from germline at one end; a sequencing error may be responsible. J is TRBJ2-5 and V is TRBV5-1; D remains unclear. CDR3 length equals 14 residues. Germline CDR1 and CDR2: SGHRS and YFSETQ. This CDR3 reads CASSFNSHQETQNF. CDR3 nucleotide sequence: TGCGCCAGCAGTTTCAACAGCCACCAAGAGACCCAGAACTTC.

This clonotype showed up just once. The genes are TRBV29-1 and TRBJ1-5, with D perhaps matching TRBD2 (6 bases). Near its end, the DNA agrees better with TRBJ2-3, so the J call may be wrong. CDR1 and CDR2 from the germline V gene are SQVTM and ANQGSEA. This CDR3 has 13 residues. CDR3 protein: CSAAGNSNQPQYF. CDR3 in DNA: TGCAGCGCTGCGGGAAATAGCAATCAGCCCCAGTATTTT.

Note on this clonotype: The CDR3 carries no conserved terminal phenylalanine or tryptophan, so it likely arises from a read error. The DNA is left out, because the CDR3 cannot be placed on it with certainty; the CDR3 is given as TCRdb lists it. The gene calls are TRBV11-2 and TRBJ2-6. CDR1 is SGHAT, CDR2 FQNNGV, per germline. The CDR3 extends over 16 residues, inclusive of both ends. CDR3: CASSWSNLSGANVLAL.

The J gene is TRBJ1-3, the V gene TRBV29-1; no clear D gene. The V end was cut by 1 base, the J end by 1 base, with 5 bases between. CDR3 length: 13 amino acids. Per the germline V gene, CDR1 is SQVTM and CDR2 is ANQGSEA. The CDR3 region is CSVEGGSGNTIYF. In DNA form, the CDR3 reads TGCAGCGTTGAAGGAGGGTCTGGAAACACCATATATTTT.

The chain carries TRBV27 and TRBJ2-4; a possible D gene is TRBD2 (5 bases). Germline assignment: CDR1 MNHEY and CDR2 SMNVEV (reference sequence). CDR3 size: 12 residues. V lost 6 bases and J 8 bases, leaving 11 bases between the germline ends. The CDR3 spells CASRIERYIQYF. CDR3 bases: TGTGCCAGCAGGATAGAGCGGTACATTCAGTACTTC.

As for this clonotype: The junction departs from the called germline gene at one end, perhaps through a read error. The V and J genes are TRBV13 and TRBJ2-5, with 11 nucleotides matching TRBD2. The CDR3 is 15 residues long. The germline CDR1 and CDR2 sequences are PRHDT and FYEKMQ (reference sequence). The DNA of the CDR3 is TGTGTCAGCAGCTTAGGGGGACTAGCGGAAGAGACTCAGTACTTC. It encodes CVSSLGGLAEETQYF.